The subject of this entry is one T cell receptor beta chain. Its antigen is undetermined. This record comes from a study of T cell responses to AZD1222 COVID-19 vaccine. General study results and limits: Baseline serology detected seropositivity in only a handful of AZD1222 recipients. Two AZD1222 administrations were followed by greater Spike-specific TCR breadth and depth. Spike regions recognized by vaccine-associated CD4 TCRs spanned the protein, led by 160-218 and 743-854.

Pooling of second doses given at about 4 or about 12 weeks was done. There are 14 residues in the CDR3. CDR1 and CDR2 from the germline V gene are LGHDT and YNNKEL (reference sequence). Trimming took off 0 bases at V and 4 bases at J, with 9 bases between the two ends. Some clones are missing from TCRdb's copy, which holds only in-frame ones; the method was immunoSEQ multiplex PCR. The sample lists roughly 140,000 clones, roughly 90% seen once, with approximately 3.4% in the top ten. The clonotype comes from an adult who received the AZD1222 COVID-19 vaccine. V gene TRBV3-1 (or the pseudogene TRBV3-2) combines with J gene TRBJ1-2, with a tentative D call TRBD1 (6 bases). Material: peripheral blood, obtained 28 days after the second AZD1222 dose. CDR3 coding DNA: TGTGCCAGCAGCCAAGACACAGGGAGCTATGGCTACACCTTC. It yields the protein CASSQDTGSYGYTF.